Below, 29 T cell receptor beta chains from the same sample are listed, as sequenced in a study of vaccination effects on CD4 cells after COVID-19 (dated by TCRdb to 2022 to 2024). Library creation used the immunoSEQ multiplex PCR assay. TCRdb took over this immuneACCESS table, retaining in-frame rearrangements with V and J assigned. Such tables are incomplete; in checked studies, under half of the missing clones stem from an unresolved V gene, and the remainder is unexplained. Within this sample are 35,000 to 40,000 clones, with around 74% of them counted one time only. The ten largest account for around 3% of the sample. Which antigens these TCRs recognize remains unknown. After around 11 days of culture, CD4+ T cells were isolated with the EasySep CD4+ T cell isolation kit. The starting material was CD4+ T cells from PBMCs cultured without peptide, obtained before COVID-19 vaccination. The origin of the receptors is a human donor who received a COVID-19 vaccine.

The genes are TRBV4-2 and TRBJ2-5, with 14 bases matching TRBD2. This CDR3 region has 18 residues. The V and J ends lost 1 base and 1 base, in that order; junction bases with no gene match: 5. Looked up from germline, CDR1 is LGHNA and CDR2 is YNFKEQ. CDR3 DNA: TGTGCCAGCAGCCAAGCGCGGACTAGCGGGGGGTTCCAAGAGACCCAGTACTTC. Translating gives CASSQARTSGGFQETQYF.

CDR3 sequence: CASSRAYRDSYEKLFF. In DNA form, the CDR3 reads TGCGCCAGCAGCCGCGCCTACAGGGACAGCTATGAAAAACTGTTTTTT. This chain uses TRBV4-3 with TRBJ1-4, with 7 bases fitting TRBD1. The CDR3 sequence is 16 residues long. In germline, CDR1 is LGHNA, CDR2 YSLEER. V dropped 4 bases and J dropped 6; count of bases not matched to a gene: 11.

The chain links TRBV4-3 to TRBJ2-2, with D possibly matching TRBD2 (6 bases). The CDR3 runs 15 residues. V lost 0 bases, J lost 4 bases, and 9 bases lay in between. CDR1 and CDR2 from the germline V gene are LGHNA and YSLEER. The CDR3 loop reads CASSQEGTPTGELFF. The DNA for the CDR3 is TGCGCCAGCAGCCAAGAAGGGACTCCCACCGGGGAGCTGTTTTTT.

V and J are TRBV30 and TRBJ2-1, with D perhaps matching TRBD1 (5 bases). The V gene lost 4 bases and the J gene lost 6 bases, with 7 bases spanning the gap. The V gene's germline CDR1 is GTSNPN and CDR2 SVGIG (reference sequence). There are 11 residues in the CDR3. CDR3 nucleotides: TGTGCCTGGACCGACAGCAATGAGCAGTTCTTC. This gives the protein CAWTDSNEQFF.

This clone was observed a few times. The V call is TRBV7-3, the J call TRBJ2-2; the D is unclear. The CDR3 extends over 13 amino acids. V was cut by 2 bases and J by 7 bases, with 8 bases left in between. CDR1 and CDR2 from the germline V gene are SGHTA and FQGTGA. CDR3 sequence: CASSLSGFGELFF. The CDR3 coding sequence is TGTGCCAGCAGCTTATCGGGTTTCGGGGAGCTGTTTTTT.

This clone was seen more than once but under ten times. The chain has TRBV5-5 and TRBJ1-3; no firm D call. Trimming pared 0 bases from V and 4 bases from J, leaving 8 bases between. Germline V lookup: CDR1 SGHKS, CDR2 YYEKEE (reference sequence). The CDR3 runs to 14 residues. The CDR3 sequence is CASSLEPAGNTIYF. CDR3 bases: TGTGCCAGCAGCTTGGAGCCTGCGGGAAACACCATATATTTT.

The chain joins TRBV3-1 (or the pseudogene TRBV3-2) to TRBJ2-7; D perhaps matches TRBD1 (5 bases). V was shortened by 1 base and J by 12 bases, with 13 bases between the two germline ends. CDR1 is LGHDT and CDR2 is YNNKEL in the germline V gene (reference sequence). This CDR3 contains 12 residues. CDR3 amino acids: CASSQGSGKGYF. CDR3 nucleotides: TGTGCCAGCAGCCAAGGATCAGGGAAGGGGTACTTC.

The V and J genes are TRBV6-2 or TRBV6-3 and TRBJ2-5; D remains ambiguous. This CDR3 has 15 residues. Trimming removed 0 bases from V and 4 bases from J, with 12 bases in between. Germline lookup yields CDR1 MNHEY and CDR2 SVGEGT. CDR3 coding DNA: TGTGCCAGCAGTTACTCCCCGGGCCCGGGAGAGACCCAGTACTTC. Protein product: CASSYSPGPGETQYF.

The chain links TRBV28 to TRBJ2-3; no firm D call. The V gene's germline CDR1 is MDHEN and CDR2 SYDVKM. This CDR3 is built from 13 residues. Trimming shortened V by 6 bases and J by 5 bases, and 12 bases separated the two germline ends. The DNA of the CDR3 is TGTGCCAGCAGCTTACTCAGGAGAGATACGCAGTATTTT. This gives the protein CASSLLRRDTQYF. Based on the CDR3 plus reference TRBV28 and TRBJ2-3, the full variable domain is DVKVTQSSRYLVKRTGEKVFLECVQDMDHENMFWYRQDPGLGLRLIYFSYDVKMKEKGDIPEGYSVSREKKERFSLILESASTNQTSMYLCASSLLRRDTQYFGPGTRLTVL.

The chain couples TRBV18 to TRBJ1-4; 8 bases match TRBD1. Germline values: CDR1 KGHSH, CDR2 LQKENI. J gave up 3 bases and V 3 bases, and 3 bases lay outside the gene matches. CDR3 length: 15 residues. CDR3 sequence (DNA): TGTGCCAGCTCACCCGGACAGGGCCCTAATGAAAAACTGTTTTTT. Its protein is CASSPGQGPNEKLFF.

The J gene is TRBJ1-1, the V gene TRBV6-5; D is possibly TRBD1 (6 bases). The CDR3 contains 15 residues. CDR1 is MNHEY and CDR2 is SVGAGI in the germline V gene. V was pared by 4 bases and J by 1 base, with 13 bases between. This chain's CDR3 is CASSSEWTENTEAFF. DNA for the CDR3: TGTGCCAGCAGTTCTGAATGGACAGAGAACACTGAAGCTTTCTTT.

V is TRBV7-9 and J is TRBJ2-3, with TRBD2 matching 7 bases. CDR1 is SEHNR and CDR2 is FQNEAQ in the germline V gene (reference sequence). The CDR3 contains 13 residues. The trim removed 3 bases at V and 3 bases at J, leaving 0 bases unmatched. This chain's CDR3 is CASSLRETDTQYF. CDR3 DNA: TGTGCCAGCAGCTTGCGGGAGACAGATACGCAGTATTTT.

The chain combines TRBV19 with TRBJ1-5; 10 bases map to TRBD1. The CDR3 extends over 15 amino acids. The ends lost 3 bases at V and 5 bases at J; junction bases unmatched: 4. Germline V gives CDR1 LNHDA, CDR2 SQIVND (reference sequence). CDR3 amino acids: CASSILDRGHQPQHF. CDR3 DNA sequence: TGTGCCAGTAGTATCCTAGACAGGGGGCATCAGCCCCAGCATTTT.

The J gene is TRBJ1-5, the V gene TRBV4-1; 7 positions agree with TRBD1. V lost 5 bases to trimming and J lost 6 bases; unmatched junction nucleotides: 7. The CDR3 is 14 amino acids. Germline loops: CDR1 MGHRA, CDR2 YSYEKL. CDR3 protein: CASSKTGASQPQHF. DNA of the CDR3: TGCGCCAGCAGCAAAACAGGGGCAAGTCAGCCCCAGCATTTT.

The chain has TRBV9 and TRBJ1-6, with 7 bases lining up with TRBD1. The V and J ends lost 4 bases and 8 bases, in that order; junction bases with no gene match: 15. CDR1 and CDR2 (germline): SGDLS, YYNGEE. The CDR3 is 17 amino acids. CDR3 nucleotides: TGTGCCAGCAGCCTTCGACAGGGCCCCAGTTCGGATTCACCCCTCCACTTT. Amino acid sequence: CASSLRQGPSSDSPLHF.

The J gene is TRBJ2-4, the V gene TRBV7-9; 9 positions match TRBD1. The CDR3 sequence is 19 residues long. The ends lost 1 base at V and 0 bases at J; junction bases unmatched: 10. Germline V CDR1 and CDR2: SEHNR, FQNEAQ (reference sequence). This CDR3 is CASSLVAGTGTLAKNIQYF. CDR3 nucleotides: TGTGCCAGCAGCTTAGTTGCCGGGACAGGGACTCTAGCCAAAAACATTCAGTACTTC. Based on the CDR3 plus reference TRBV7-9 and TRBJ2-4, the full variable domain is DTGVSQNPRHKITKRGQNVTFRCDPISEHNRLYWYRQTLGQGPEFLTYFQNEAQLEKSRLLSDRFSAERPKGSFSTLEIQRTEQGDSAMYLCASSLVAGTGTLAKNIQYFGAGTRLSVL.

As DNA, the CDR3 is TGCGCCAGCAGCCAAGAATTCAGGGATGGAAACACCATATATTTT. It codes for CASSQEFRDGNTIYF. V is TRBV4-3 and J is TRBJ1-3, with D possibly matching TRBD1 (5 bases). Trimming left V 0 bases short and J 3 bases short, with 9 bases between. Per the germline V gene, CDR1 is LGHNA and CDR2 is YSLEER. The CDR3 has 15 amino acids.

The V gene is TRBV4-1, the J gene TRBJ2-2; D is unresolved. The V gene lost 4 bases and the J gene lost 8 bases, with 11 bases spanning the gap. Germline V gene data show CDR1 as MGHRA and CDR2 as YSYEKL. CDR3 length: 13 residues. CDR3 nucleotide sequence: TGCGCCAGCAGCCGAGTATTAGGGGGGGAGCTGTTTTTT. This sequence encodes CASSRVLGGELFF.

The CDR3 protein is CASSKREGAADTQYF. The CDR3 coding sequence is TGTGCCAGTAGTAAGCGGGAGGGAGCGGCAGATACGCAGTATTTT. V usage is TRBV19 and J usage is TRBJ2-3; TRBD2 aligns across 10 bases. This CDR3 region has 15 residues. Germline V gene sequence: CDR1 LNHDA, CDR2 SQIVND (reference sequence). The V and J ends lost 4 bases and 4 bases, in that order; junction bases with no gene match: 5.

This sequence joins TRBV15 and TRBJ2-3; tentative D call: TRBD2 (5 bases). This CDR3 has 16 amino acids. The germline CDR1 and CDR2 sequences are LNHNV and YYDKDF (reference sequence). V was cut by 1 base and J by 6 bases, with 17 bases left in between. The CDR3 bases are TGTGCCACCAGCAGAGGATTGGACGCGGGCCCGGATACGCAGTATTTT. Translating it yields CATSRGLDAGPDTQYF.

The CDR3 DNA reads TGTGCCAGCAGGGCTGGGTCCTACAATGAGCAGTTCTTC. The encoded protein is CASRAGSYNEQFF. The chain is built from TRBV6-6 and TRBJ2-1; no reliable D call. The CDR3 runs to 13 residues. V was shortened by 6 bases and J by 1 base, with 7 bases between the two germline ends. CDR1 and CDR2 (germline): MNHNY, SVGAGI (reference sequence).

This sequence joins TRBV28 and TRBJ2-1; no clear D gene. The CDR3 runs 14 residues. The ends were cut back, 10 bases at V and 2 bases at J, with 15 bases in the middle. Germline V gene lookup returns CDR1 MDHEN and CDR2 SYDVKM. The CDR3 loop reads CATRTVGTYNEQFF. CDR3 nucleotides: TGTGCCACCAGGACGGTAGGAACCTACAATGAGCAGTTCTTC.

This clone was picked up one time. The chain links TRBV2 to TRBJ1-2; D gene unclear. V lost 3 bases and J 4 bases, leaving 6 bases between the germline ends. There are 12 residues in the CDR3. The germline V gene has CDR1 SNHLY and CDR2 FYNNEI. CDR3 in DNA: TGTGCCAGCAGTGATTGGACCTATGGCTACACCTTC. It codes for CASSDWTYGYTF.

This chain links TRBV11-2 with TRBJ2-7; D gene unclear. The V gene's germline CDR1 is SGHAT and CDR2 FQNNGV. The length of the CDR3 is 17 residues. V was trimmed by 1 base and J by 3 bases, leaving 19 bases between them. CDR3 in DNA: TGTGCCAGCAGCTTAGGTTCCAGTACAGCGCGGAGCTACGAGCAGTACTTC. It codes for CASSLGSSTARSYEQYF.

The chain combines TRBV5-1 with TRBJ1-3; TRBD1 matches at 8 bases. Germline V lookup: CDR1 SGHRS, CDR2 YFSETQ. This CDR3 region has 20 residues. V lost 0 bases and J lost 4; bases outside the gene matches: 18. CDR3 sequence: CASSLEVAGTGLLGGNTIYF. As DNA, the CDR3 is TGCGCCAGCAGCTTGGAGGTGGCTGGGACAGGCCTTTTGGGGGGAAACACCATATATTTT.

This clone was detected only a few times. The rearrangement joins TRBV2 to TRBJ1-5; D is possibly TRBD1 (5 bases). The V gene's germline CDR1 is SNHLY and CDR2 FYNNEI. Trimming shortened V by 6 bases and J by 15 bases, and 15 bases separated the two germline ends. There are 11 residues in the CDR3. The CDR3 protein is CASRGEGRWHF. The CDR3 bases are TGTGCCAGCAGGGGGGAGGGCCGTTGGCATTTT.

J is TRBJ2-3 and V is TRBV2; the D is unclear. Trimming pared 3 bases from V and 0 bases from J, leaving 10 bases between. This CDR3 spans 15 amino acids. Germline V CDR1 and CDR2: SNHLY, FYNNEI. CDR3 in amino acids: CASSDGESSTDTQYF. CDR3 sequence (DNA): TGTGCCAGCAGTGATGGAGAATCTAGCACAGATACGCAGTATTTT.

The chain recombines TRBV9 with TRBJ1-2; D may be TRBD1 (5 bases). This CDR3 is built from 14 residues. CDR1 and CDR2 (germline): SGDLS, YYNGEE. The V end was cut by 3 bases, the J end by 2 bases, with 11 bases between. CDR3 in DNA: TGTGCCAGCAGCGGGACCGACAGAAACTATGGCTACACCTTC. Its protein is CASSGTDRNYGYTF.

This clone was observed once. The CDR3 DNA sequence: TGTGCCAGCAGTTTCGGCAGGGGGCGAGAGAAGTACTTC. Amino acid sequence: CASSFGRGREKYF. The chain employs TRBV12-3 or TRBV12-4 and TRBJ2-7, with TRBD1 matching 8 bases. The trim removed 3 bases at V and 11 bases at J, leaving 9 bases unmatched. The CDR3 has 13 residues.